What follows is one T cell receptor (beta chain) and its context. The sample is drawn from a study of blood T cell repertoires in COVID-19. Generated by immunoSEQ multiplex PCR, the TCRdb table keeps only in-frame clones and is missing some. Of approximately 47,000 clones listed, more than 75% are singletons. V lost 2 bases and J lost 0, with 8 bases in between. CDR1 and CDR2 (germline): SGHTA, FQGNSA. The CDR3 has 15 amino acids. This TCR was recovered from an older man with active COVID-19. The specimen was peripheral blood. The rearrangement uses TRBV7-2 and TRBJ2-1; D remains unclear. The chain's CDR3 is CASSLSRSSYNEQFF. CDR3 nucleotides: TGTGCCAGCAGCTTAAGTCGGAGCTCCTACAATGAGCAGTTCTTC.